These 17 T cell receptor beta chains were sequenced from one sample in a study of cytomegalovirus exposure and HLA in healthy donors. Sequencing used immunoSEQ multiplex PCR; TCRdb keeps in-frame clones, though not all of them. The sample shows 150,000 to 250,000 clones, approximately 78% of them seen only once. The sequencing input was PBMCs. The receptor set was obtained from a woman in her twenties or thirties in good health and CMV-seronegative.

This chain joins TRBV10-1 and TRBJ1-3; 10 positions agree with TRBD1. The germline V gene has CDR1 WNHNN and CDR2 SYGVQD (reference sequence). V trimming: 2 bases; J trimming: 4 bases; junction bases outside the gene matches: 5. The CDR3 extends over 16 amino acids. As DNA, the CDR3 is TGCGCCAGCAGTGAGCCCGGGACAGGGGCAGGAAACACCATATATTTT. Translated, it gives CASSEPGTGAGNTIYF.

The gene calls are TRBV6-1 and TRBJ2-2; possible D gene TRBD1, 5 bases. The V end was cut by 6 bases, the J end by 5 bases, with 7 bases between. From germline, CDR1 is MNHNS and CDR2 SASEGT. The CDR3 has 12 residues. CDR3 DNA: TGTGCCAGCAGACAGGCTACCGGGGAGCTGTTTTTT. As protein: CASRQATGELFF.

The chain uses TRBV18 and TRBJ1-5, with D perhaps matching TRBD1 (6 bases). This CDR3 has 15 residues. The germline V gene encodes CDR1 KGHSH and CDR2 LQKENI. V shed 6 bases and J shed 0 bases, with 12 bases lying between them. For the CDR3, the DNA is TGTGCCAGCTCTACCGGGACACATAGCAATCAGCCCCAGCATTTT. Encoded protein: CASSTGTHSNQPQHF.

This clone was counted a few times. This chain joins TRBV2 and TRBJ2-7; weak D call: TRBD1 (6 bases). CDR1 and CDR2 (germline): SNHLY, FYNNEI. Trimming took off 6 bases at V and 2 bases at J, with 11 bases between the two ends. The CDR3 extends over 13 amino acids. The CDR3 spells CASSAQGTYEQYF. The CDR3 DNA follows: TGTGCCAGCAGCGCCCAGGGGACCTACGAGCAGTACTTC.

V gene TRBV15 combines with J gene TRBJ2-3, with 7 bases matching TRBD2. The CDR3 consists of 16 residues. Germline loops: CDR1 LNHNV, CDR2 YYDKDF (reference sequence). Losses at the gene ends were 0 bases for V and 1 base for J; bases not matched to a gene: 4. CDR3 in DNA: TGTGCCACCAGCAGAGATGTGGCGGGGGGCACAGATACGCAGTATTTT. Translation: CATSRDVAGGTDTQYF.

The chain uses TRBV5-1 and TRBJ2-3; the match to TRBD2 covers 8 bases. The germline V gene encodes CDR1 SGHRS and CDR2 YFSETQ. The CDR3 runs 19 residues. J was trimmed by 0 bases and V by 0 bases; bases with no gene match: 12. DNA of the CDR3: TGCGCCAGCAGCTTGGGGCGGGGGGAACGCACCTTAAGCACAGATACGCAGTATTTT. Translated, it gives CASSLGRGERTLSTDTQYF. Full variable domain (rest looked up from reference TRBV5-1 and TRBJ2-3): KAGVTQTPRYLIKTRGQQVTLSCSPISGHRSVSWYQQTPGQGLQFLFEYFSETQRNKGNFPGRFSGRQFSNSRSEMNVSTLELGDSALYLCASSLGRGERTLSTDTQYFGPGTRLTVL.

This clone appeared a single time. The genes are TRBV28 and TRBJ2-3; maybe TRBD1 (5 bases). The CDR3 is 15 amino acids. Germline V lookup: CDR1 MDHEN, CDR2 SYDVKM. Deletions cut 7 bases from V and 10 bases from J, with 24 bases between. This CDR3 reads CASTSRGQVSRAQYF. The CDR3 nucleotides read TGTGCCAGCACTTCAAGGGGCCAAGTTTCCCGGGCGCAGTATTTT. The full variable domain, its missing parts supplied by reference TRBV28 and TRBJ2-3, is DVKVTQSSRYLVKRTGEKVFLECVQDMDHENMFWYRQDPGLGLRLIYFSYDVKMKEKGDIPEGYSVSREKKERFSLILESASTNQTSMYLCASTSRGQVSRAQYFGPGTRLTVL.

This chain connects TRBV7-9 to TRBJ1-2; TRBD1 matches 8 bases. Germline trimming cut 5 bases from V and 6 bases from J; bases unmatched to any gene: 8. Germline V lookup: CDR1 SEHNR, CDR2 FQNEAQ (reference sequence). This CDR3 is built from 14 residues. The CDR3 sequence is CASSLRDRINGYTF. The CDR3 region has the DNA TGTGCCAGCAGCCTCCGGGACAGGATTAATGGCTACACCTTC. Full variable domain (rest looked up from reference TRBV7-9 and TRBJ1-2): DTGVSQNPRHKITKRGQNVTFRCDPISEHNRLYWYRQTLGQGPEFLTYFQNEAQLEKSRLLSDRFSAERPKGSFSTLEIQRTEQGDSAMYLCASSLRDRINGYTFGSGTRLTVV.

V is TRBV5-1 and J is TRBJ2-5; 7 positions match TRBD2. Trimming cost V 9 bases and J 1 base; bases outside gene matches: 12. The germline CDR1 and CDR2 sequences are SGHRS and YFSETQ. The CDR3 consists of 15 residues. This CDR3 is CATALVAGSQETQYF. The CDR3 DNA follows: TGCGCCACCGCGTTGGTAGCGGGCTCCCAAGAGACCCAGTACTTC. The entire variable domain, with the rest obtained from reference TRBV5-1 and TRBJ2-5, is as follows: KAGVTQTPRYLIKTRGQQVTLSCSPISGHRSVSWYQQTPGQGLQFLFEYFSETQRNKGNFPGRFSGRQFSNSRSEMNVSTLELGDSALYLCATALVAGSQETQYFGPGTRLLVL.

Remarks on this clone: This same CDR3 is encoded by further DNA sequences in the sample. The J gene is TRBJ2-5, the V gene TRBV30, with TRBD2 identical over 7 bases. This CDR3 region has 13 residues. The V gene's germline CDR1 is GTSNPN and CDR2 SVGIG (reference sequence). V lost 2 bases and J lost 2; bases outside the gene matches: 2. CDR3 loop: CAWSRREQETQYF. The CDR3 nucleotides are TGTGCCTGGAGTAGGCGGGAGCAAGAGACCCAGTACTTC.

The genes are TRBV4-1 and TRBJ2-7; 8 nucleotides align to TRBD2. The V gene end was trimmed by 1 base and the J gene end by 0 bases; junction bases not matched to a gene: 8. CDR3 length equals 17 residues. Germline lookup yields CDR1 MGHRA and CDR2 YSYEKL. The CDR3: CASSQGILAGSSYEQYF. The CDR3 bases are TGCGCCAGCAGCCAAGGGATTCTAGCGGGCAGCTCCTACGAGCAGTACTTC.

This chain links TRBV19 with TRBJ2-7; 10 nucleotides agree with TRBD2. Unmatched junction bases numbered 11, after V lost 6 bases and J lost 6 bases. The CDR3 consists of 15 residues. Looked up from germline, CDR1 is LNHDA and CDR2 is SQIVND (reference sequence). The CDR3 DNA sequence: TGTGCCAGTAGGGCGGCGGGACTAGCGTCGTCCGAGCAGTACTTC. This codes for CASRAAGLASSEQYF.

This chain links TRBV19 with TRBJ2-1, with 7 bases fitting TRBD2. The CDR3 has 14 amino acids. V was clipped by 8 bases and J by 6 bases; unmatched bases: 10. Germline CDR1 is LNHDA and CDR2 is SQIVND (reference sequence). The CDR3 sequence is CASGSREIPNEQFF. As DNA, the CDR3 is TGTGCCAGTGGATCGCGGGAGATTCCCAATGAGCAGTTCTTC.

This sequence joins TRBV6-5 and TRBJ2-7; TRBD1 aligns across 9 bases. Germline loops: CDR1 MNHEY, CDR2 SVGAGI. V gave up 6 bases and J gave up 6 bases; unmatched junction bases: 12. This CDR3 comprises 15 residues. CDR3 DNA sequence: TGTGCCAGCAGCTCAAACAGGGGGCTGGGGTCCGAGCAGTACTTC. The encoded protein is CASSSNRGLGSEQYF.

V and J are TRBV6-1 and TRBJ1-4; TRBD1 might be the D (5 bases). The CDR3 runs to 16 residues. V lost 0 bases and J 0 bases, leaving 8 bases between the germline ends. CDR1 and CDR2 (germline): MNHNS, SASEGT. CDR3 nucleotide sequence: TGTGCCAGCAGTGAAGCGCAAGGGGCAACTAATGAAAAACTGTTTTTT. This gives the protein CASSEAQGATNEKLFF.

The chain employs TRBV30 and TRBJ1-1; possibly TRBD1 for D (5 bases). Per germline, CDR1 GTSNPN and CDR2 SVGIG (reference sequence). The CDR3 is 13 residues long. Trimming removed 5 bases from V and 3 bases from J, with 13 bases in between. The CDR3 DNA reads TGTGCCTGGGCGACTTGGGGGGACACTGAAGCTTTCTTT. It yields the protein CAWATWGDTEAFF.

Written as DNA, the CDR3 is TGTGCCAGCAGCAATGCGGGAGGGCCGAACAATGAGTTCTTC. Protein product: CASSNAGGPNNEFF. V gene TRBV21-1 combines with J gene TRBJ2-1; the D segment call TRBD2 is taken from the table without a DNA check. TRBV21-1 is a listed pseudogene. The CDR3 runs 14 residues.